This section outlines one T cell receptor (beta chain) sequence together with its context. Its antigen is still unknown. This specimen belongs to a study of cytomegalovirus exposure and HLA in healthy donors. PCR employed 60 Vbeta and 13 Jbeta primers. Per the study methods: The authors later counted approximately 80 million unique TCR beta chains, 9.5 million to 11 million of them shared. Sequenced by immunoSEQ multiplex PCR; TCRdb stores in-frame clones only, minus some. The V and J calls and clone size are taken from that table; D and trimming were inferred from the DNA. The sample lists 150,000 to 180,000 clones; 80% were seen once. Whole-study findings and limits: A later analysis by the authors found several of the most significant clusters apparently linked to common viral pathogens. Later analysis showed TCR association rates varying by HLA locus, highest for DRB1 and lowest for HLA-C.

The CDR3 consists of 16 residues. Germline V gene data show CDR1 as SGHRS and CDR2 as YFSETQ. The trim removed 5 bases at V and 4 bases at J, leaving 11 bases unmatched. The sample taken for sequencing was PBMCs. The origin of this receptor is a man aged 25 to 45 in good health and CMV-seropositive. The chain couples TRBV5-1 to TRBJ2-7, with 11 nucleotides matching TRBD2. For the CDR3, the DNA is TGCGCCAGCAGTAACACCCTAGCGGGAGGTCGGTACGAGCAGTACTTC. Translation: CASSNTLAGGRYEQYF. The complete variable domain, with remaining parts taken from reference TRBV5-1 and TRBJ2-7, reads KAGVTQTPRYLIKTRGQQVTLSCSPISGHRSVSWYQQTPGQGLQFLFEYFSETQRNKGNFPGRFSGRQFSNSRSEMNVSTLELGDSALYLCASSNTLAGGRYEQYFGPGTRLTVT.